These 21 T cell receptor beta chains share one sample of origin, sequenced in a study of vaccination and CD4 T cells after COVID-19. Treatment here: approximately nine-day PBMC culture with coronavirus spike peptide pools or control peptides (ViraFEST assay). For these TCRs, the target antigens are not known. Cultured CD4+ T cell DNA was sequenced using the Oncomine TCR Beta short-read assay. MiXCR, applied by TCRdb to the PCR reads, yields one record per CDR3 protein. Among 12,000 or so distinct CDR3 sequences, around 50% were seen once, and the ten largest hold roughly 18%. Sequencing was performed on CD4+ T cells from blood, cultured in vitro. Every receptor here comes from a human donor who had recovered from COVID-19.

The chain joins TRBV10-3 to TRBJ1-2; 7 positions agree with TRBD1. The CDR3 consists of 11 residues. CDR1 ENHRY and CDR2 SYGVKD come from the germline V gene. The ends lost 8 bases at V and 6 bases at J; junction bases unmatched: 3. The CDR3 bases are TGTGCCATCGCGACAGGGAATGGCTACACCTTC. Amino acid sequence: CAIATGNGYTF.

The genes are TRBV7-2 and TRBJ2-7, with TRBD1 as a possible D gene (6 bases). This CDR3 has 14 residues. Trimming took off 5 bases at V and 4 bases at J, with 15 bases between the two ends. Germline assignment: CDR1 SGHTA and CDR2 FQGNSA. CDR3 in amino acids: CASSRGGSAYEQYF. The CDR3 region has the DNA TGTGCCAGCAGCCGAGGGGGATCCGCATACGAGCAGTACTTC. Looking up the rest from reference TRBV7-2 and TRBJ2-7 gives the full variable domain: GAGVSQSPSNKVTEKGKDVELRCDPISGHTALYWYRQSLGQGLEFLIYFQGNSAPDKSGLPSDRFSAERTGGSVSTLTIQRTQQEDSAVYLCASSRGGSAYEQYFGPGTRLTVT.

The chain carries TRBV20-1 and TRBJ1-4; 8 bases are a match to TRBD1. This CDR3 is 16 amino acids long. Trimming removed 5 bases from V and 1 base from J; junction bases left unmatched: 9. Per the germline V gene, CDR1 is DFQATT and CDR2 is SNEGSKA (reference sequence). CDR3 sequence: CSADPTGDLTNEKLFF. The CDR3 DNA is TGCAGTGCTGACCCGACAGGGGATTTAACTAATGAAAAACTGTTTTTT.

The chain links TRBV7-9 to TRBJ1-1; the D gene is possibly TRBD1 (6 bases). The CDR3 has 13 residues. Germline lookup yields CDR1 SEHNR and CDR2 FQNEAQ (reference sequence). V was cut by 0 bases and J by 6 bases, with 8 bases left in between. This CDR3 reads CASSLARGSEAFF. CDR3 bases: TGTGCCAGCAGCTTAGCAAGGGGGTCTGAAGCTTTCTTT.

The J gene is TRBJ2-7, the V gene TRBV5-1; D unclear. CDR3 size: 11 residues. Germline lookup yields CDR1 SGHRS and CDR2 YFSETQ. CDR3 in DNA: TGCTCAAAGCAAGCCCCTGTGGGGCAGTACTTC. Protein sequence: CSKQAPVGQYF. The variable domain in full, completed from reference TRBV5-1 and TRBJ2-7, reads KAGVTQTPRYLIKTRGQQVTLSCSPISGHRSVSWYQQTPGQGLQFLFEYFSETQRNKGNFPGRFSGRQFSNSRSEMNVSTLELGDSALYLCSKQAPVGQYFGPGTRLTVT.

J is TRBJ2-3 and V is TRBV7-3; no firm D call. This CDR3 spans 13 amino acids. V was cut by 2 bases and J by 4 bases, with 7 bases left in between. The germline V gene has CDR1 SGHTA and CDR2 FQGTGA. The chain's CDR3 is CASSLGSADTQYF. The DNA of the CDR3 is TGTGCCAGCAGCTTAGGTTCCGCAGATACGCAGTATTTT.

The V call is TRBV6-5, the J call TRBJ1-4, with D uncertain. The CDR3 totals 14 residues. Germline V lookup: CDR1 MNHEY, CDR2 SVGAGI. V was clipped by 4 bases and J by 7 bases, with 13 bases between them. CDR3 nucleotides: TGTGCCAGCAGTTCCCAAGGATCGCTTGAAAAACTGTTTTTT. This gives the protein CASSSQGSLEKLFF.

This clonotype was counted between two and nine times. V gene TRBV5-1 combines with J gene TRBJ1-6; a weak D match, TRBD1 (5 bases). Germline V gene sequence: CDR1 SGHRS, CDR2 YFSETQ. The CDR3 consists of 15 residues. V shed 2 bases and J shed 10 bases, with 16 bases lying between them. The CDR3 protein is CASSFGGDDGSPLHF. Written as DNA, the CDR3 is TGCGCCAGCAGCTTTGGAGGGGACGATGGGTCACCCCTCCACTTT.

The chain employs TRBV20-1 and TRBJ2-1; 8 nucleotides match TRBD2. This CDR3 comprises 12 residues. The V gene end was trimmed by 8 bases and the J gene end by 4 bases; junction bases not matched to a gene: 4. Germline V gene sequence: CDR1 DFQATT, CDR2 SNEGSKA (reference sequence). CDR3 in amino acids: CSISGDYNEQFF. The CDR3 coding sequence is TGCAGTATTAGCGGGGATTACAATGAGCAGTTCTTC.

The CDR3, as DNA: TGCAGTGCTCATGGGGCTGTGTCTGGAAACACCATATATTTT. Amino acid sequence: CSAHGAVSGNTIYF. The rearrangement uses TRBV20-1 and TRBJ1-3; weak D call: TRBD1 (5 bases). V lost 5 bases and J 1 base, leaving 12 bases between the germline ends. The CDR3 consists of 14 residues. The germline V gene encodes CDR1 DFQATT and CDR2 SNEGSKA (reference sequence).

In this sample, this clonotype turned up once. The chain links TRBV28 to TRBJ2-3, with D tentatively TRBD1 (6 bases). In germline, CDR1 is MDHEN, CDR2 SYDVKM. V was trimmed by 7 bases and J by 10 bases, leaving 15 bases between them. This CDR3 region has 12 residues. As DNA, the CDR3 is TGTGCCAGCAACCTAGGGACACTAGCGCAGTATTTT. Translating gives CASNLGTLAQYF.

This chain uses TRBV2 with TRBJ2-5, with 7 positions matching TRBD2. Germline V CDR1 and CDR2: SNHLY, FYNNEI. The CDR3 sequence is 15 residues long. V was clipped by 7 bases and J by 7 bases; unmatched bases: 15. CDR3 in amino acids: CASNSQGSGGGTQYF. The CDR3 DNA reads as TGTGCCAGCAATTCCCAGGGCTCGGGGGGAGGGACCCAGTACTTC. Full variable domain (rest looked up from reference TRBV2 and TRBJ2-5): EPEVTQTPSHQVTQMGQEVILRCVPISNHLYFYWYRQILGQKVEFLVSFYNNEISEKSEIFDDQFSVERPDGSNFTLKIRSTKLEDSAMYFCASNSQGSGGGTQYFGPGTRLLVL.

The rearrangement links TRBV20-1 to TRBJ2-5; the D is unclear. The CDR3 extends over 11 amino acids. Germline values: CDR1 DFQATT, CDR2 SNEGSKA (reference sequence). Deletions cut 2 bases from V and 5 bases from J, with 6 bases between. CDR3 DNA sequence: TGCAGTGCTAGAAAAGGGGAGACCCAGTACTTC. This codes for CSARKGETQYF.

In nucleotides, the CDR3 is TGCAGTGCTAGAGACGCGGGGGACGTCAAAAACATTCAGTACTTC. It is translated as CSARDAGDVKNIQYF. The chain is built from TRBV20-1 and TRBJ2-4, with 7 bases aligning to TRBD2. Germline V gene data show CDR1 as DFQATT and CDR2 as SNEGSKA (reference sequence). The CDR3 runs 15 residues. The trim removed 0 bases at V and 3 bases at J, leaving 5 bases unmatched.

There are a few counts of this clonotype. The CDR3 here is CASSNRGTGRSPLHF. As DNA, the CDR3 is TGTGCCAGCAGTAACCGAGGGACAGGGAGATCACCCCTCCACTTT. The chain carries TRBV6-1 and TRBJ1-6; 9 nucleotides match TRBD1. After removal of 5 bases from V and 10 bases from J, the junction contained 9 bases not matched to a gene. Germline loops: CDR1 MNHNS, CDR2 SASEGT. The CDR3 spans 15 residues.

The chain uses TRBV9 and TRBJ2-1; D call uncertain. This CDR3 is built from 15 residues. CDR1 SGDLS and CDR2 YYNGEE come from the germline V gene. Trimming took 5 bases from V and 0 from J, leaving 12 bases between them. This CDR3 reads CASSNRWSSYNEQFF. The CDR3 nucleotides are TGTGCCAGCAGTAATAGGTGGAGCTCCTACAATGAGCAGTTCTTC. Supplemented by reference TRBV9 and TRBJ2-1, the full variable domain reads DSGVTQTPKHLITATGQRVTLRCSPRSGDLSVYWYQQSLDQGLQFLIQYYNGEERAKGNILERFSAQQFPDLHSELNLSSLELGDSALYFCASSNRWSSYNEQFFGPGTRLTVL.

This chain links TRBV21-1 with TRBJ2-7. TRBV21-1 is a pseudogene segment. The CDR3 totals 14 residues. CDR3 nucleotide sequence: TGTGCCAGCAAAAAGGAAAAACGCTGCTACGAGCAGTACTTC. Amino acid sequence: CASKKEKRCYEQYF.

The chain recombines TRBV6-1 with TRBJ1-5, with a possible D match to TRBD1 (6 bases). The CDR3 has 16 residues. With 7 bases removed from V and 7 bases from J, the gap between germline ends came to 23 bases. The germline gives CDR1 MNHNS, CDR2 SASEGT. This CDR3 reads CASIELGYRADQPQHF. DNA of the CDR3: TGTGCCAGCATCGAATTAGGGTACAGGGCAGACCAGCCCCAGCATTTT.

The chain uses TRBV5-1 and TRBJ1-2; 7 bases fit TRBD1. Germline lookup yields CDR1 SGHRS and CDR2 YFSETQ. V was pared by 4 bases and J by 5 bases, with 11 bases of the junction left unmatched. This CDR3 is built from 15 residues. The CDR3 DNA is TGCGCCAGCAGCCCCCCGGGACAGCTATCTTATGGCTACACCTTC. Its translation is CASSPPGQLSYGYTF.

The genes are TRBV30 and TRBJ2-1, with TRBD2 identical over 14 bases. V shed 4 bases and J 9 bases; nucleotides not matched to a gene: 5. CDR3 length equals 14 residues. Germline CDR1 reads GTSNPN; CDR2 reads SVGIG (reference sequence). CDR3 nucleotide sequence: TGTGCCTGGAAGGGACTAGCGGGAGTTGGTGAGCAGTTCTTC. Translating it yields CAWKGLAGVGEQFF.

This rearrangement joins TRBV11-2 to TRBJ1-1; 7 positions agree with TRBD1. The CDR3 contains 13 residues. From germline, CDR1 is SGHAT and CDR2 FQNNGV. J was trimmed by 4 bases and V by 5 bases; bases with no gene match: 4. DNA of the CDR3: TGTGCCAGCAGCCCGCAGGGGGGCACTGAAGCTTTCTTT. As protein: CASSPQGGTEAFF.